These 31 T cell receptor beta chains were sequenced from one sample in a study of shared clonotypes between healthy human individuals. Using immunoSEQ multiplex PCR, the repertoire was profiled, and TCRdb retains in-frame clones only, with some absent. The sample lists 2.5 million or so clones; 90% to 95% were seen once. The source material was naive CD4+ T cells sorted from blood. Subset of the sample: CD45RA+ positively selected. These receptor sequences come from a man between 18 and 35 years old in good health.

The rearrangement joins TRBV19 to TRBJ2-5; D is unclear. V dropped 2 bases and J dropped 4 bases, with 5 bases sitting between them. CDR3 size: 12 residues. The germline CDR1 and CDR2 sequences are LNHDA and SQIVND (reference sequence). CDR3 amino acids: CASSINGETQYF. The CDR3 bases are TGTGCCAGTAGTATAAATGGAGAGACCCAGTACTTC.

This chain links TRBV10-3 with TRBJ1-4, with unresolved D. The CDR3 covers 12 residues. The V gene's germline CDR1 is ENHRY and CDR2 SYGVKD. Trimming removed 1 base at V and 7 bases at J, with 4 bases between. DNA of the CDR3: TGTGCCATCAGTGAGTTTCCTGAAAAACTGTTTTTT. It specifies CAISEFPEKLFF.

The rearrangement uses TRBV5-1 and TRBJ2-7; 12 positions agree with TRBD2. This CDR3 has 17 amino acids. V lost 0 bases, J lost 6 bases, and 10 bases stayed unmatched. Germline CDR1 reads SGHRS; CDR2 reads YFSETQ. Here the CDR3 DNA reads TGCGCCAGCAGCTTGGGGGTGGCTAGCGGGAGGGCCACCGAGCAGTACTTC. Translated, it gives CASSLGVASGRATEQYF.

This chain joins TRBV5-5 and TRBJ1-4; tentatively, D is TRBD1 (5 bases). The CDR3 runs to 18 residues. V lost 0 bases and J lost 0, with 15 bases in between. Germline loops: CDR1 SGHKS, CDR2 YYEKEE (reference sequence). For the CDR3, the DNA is TGTGCCAGCAGCTTGGCCCTCTCGACAGTTGCAACTAATGAAAAACTGTTTTTT. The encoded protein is CASSLALSTVATNEKLFF.

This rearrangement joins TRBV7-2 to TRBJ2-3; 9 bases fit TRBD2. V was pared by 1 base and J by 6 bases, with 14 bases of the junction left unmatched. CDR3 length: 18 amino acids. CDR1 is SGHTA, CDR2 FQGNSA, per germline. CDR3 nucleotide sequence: TGTGCCAGCAGCTTAGAATTCGGCAAGCGGGAGGTGGGCGATACGCAGTATTTT. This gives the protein CASSLEFGKREVGDTQYF.

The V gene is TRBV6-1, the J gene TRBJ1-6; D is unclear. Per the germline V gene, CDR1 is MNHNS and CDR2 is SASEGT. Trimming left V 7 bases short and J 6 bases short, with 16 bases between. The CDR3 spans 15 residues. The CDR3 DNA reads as TGTGCCAGCAAAGAGAGGCTCGCTGGTAATTCACCCCTCCACTTT. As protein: CASKERLAGNSPLHF.

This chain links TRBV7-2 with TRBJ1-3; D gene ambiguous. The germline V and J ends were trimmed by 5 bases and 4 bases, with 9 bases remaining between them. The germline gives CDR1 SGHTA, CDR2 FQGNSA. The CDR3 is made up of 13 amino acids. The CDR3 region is CASSQKQGNTIYF. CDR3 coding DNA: TGTGCCAGCAGCCAGAAACAGGGAAACACCATATATTTT.

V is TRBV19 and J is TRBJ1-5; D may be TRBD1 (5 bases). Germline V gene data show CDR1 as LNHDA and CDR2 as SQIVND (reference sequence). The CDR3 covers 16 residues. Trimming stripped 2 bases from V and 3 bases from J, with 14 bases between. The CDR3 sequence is CASSIMGQGNNQPQHF. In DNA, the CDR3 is TGTGCCAGTAGTATAATGGGCCAGGGCAACAATCAGCCCCAGCATTTT.

DNA of the CDR3: TGTGCCAGCACCGCGGACAGGGACCCCTACGAGCAGTACTTC. Protein product: CASTADRDPYEQYF. The V call is TRBV6-5, the J call TRBJ2-7, with 8 bases matching TRBD1. V dropped 7 bases and J dropped 2; count of bases not matched to a gene: 7. The CDR3 has 14 amino acids. The germline gives CDR1 MNHEY, CDR2 SVGAGI.

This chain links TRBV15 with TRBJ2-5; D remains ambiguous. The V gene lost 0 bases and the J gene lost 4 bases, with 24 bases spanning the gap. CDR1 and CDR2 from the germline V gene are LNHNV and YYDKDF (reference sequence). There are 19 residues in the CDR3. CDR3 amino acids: CATSREGNLGVGKLETQYF. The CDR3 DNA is TGTGCCACCAGCAGAGAGGGTAATCTAGGAGTGGGGAAATTAGAGACCCAGTACTTC.

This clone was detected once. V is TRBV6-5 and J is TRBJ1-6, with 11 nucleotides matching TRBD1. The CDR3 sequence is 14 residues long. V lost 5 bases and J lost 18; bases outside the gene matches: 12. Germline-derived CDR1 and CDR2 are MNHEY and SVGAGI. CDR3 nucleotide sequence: TGTGCCAGCAGTACCGGGACAGGGGGGTCTCAACCCCACTTT. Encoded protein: CASSTGTGGSQPHF.

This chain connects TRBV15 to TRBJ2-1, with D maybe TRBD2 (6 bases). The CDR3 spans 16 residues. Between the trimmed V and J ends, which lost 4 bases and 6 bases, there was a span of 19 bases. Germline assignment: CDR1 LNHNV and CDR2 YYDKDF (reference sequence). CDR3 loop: CATSTSGTSLPNEQFF. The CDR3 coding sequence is TGTGCCACCAGCACTTCCGGGACTTCCCTCCCCAATGAGCAGTTCTTC.

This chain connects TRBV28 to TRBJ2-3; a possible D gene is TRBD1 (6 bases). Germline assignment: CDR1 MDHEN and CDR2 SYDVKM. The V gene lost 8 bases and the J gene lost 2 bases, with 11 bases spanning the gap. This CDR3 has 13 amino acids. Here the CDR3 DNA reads TGTGCCAGCCACGGGACAAACACAGATACGCAGTATTTT. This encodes CASHGTNTDTQYF.

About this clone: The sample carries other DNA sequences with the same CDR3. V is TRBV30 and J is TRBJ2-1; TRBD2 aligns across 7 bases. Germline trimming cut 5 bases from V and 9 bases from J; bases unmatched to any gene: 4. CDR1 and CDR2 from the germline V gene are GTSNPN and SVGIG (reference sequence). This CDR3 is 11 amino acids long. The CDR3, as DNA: TGTGCCTGGGGGAGGGCGGGTGAGCAGTTCTTC. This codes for CAWGRAGEQFF.

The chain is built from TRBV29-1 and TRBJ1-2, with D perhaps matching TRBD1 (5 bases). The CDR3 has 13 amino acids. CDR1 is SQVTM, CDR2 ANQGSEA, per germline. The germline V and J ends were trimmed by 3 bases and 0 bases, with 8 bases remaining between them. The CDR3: CSVETAANYGYTF. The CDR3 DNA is TGCAGCGTTGAGACAGCAGCTAACTATGGCTACACCTTC.

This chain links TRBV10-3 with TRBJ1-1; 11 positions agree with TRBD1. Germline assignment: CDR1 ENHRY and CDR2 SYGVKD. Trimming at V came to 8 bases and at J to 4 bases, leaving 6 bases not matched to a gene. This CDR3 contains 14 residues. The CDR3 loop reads CAIVQGQGGTEAFF. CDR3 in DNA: TGTGCCATCGTCCAGGGACAGGGGGGCACTGAAGCTTTCTTT.

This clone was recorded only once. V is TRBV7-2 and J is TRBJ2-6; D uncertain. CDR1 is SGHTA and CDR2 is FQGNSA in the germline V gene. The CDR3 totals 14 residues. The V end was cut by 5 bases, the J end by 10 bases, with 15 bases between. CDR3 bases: TGTGCCAGCAGCCCTCTCCAAGTCCCTAACGTCCTGACTTTC. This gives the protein CASSPLQVPNVLTF.

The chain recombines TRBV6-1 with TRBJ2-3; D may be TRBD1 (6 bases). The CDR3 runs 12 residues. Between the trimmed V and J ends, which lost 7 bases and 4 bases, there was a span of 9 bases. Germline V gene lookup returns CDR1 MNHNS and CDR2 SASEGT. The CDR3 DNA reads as TGTGCCAGCAATCAGGGGTCAGATACGCAGTATTTT. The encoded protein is CASNQGSDTQYF.

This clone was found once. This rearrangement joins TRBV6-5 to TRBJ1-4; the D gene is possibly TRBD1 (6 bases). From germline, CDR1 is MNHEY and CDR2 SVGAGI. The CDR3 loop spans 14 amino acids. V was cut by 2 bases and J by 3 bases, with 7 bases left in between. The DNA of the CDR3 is TGTGCCAGCAGTTACGGGACACCTAATGAAAAACTGTTTTTT. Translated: CASSYGTPNEKLFF.

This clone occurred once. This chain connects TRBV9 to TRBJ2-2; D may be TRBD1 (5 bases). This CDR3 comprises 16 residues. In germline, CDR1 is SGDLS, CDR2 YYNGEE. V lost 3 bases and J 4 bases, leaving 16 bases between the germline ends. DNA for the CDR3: TGTGCCAGCAGCGGTGCAAACAGGCATTTCACCGGGGAGCTGTTTTTT. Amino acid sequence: CASSGANRHFTGELFF.

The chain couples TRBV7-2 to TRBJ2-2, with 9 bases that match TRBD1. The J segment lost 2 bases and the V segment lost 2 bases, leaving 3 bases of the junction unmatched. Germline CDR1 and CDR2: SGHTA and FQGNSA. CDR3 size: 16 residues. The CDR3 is CASSLMGQGNTGELFF. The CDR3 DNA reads TGTGCCAGCAGCTTAATGGGACAGGGTAACACCGGGGAGCTGTTTTTT.

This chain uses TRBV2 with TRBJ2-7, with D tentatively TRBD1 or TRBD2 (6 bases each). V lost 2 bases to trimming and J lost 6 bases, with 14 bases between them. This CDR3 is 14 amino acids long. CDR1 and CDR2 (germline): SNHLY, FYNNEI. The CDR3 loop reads CASSEKGGLVEQYF. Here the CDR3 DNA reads TGTGCCAGCAGTGAAAAGGGGGGACTGGTCGAGCAGTACTTC.

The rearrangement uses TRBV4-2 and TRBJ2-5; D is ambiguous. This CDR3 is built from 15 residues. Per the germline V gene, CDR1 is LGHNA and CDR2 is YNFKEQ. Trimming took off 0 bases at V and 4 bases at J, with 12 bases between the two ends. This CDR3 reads CASSQEDGNGETQYF. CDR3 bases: TGTGCCAGCAGCCAAGAGGACGGCAATGGAGAGACCCAGTACTTC.

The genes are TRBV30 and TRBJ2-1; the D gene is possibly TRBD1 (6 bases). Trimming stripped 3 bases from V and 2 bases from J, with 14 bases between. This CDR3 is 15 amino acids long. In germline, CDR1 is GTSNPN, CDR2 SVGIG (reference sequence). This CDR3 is CAWSRRQGTYNEQFF. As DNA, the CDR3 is TGTGCCTGGAGCCGACGGCAGGGGACCTACAATGAGCAGTTCTTC.

DNA of the CDR3: TGTGCCAGCAGCTTGAATTCTGGATCCCGGGGCGAGCAGTACTTC. Encoded protein: CASSLNSGSRGEQYF. The rearrangement links TRBV5-4 to TRBJ2-7, with D possibly matching TRBD2 (5 bases). Germline assignment: CDR1 SGHNT and CDR2 YYREEE (reference sequence). The CDR3 covers 15 residues. Trimming cost V 1 base and J 6 bases, with 17 bases left between them. Filled out from reference TRBV5-4 and TRBJ2-7, the complete variable domain reads ETGVTQSPTHLIKTRGQQVTLRCSSQSGHNTVSWYQQALGQGPQFIFQYYREEENGRGNFPPRFSGLQFPNYSSELNVNALELDDSALYLCASSLNSGSRGEQYFGPGTRLTVT.

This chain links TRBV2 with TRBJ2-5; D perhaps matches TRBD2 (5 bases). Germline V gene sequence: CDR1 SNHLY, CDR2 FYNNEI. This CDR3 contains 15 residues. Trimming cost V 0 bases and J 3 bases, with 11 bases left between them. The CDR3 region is CASSEAGAPKETQYF. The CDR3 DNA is TGTGCCAGCAGTGAAGCGGGAGCGCCTAAAGAGACCCAGTACTTC.

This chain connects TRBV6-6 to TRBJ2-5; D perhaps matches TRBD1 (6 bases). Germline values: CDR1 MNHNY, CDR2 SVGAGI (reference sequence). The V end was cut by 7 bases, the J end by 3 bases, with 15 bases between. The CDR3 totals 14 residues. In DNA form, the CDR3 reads TGTGCCAGCACTGAACAGGGTTTAAAAGAGACCCAGTACTTC. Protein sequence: CASTEQGLKETQYF.

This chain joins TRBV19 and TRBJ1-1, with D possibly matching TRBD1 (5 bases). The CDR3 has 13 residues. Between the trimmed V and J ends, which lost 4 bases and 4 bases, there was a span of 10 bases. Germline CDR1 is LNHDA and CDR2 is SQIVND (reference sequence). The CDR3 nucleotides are TGTGCCAGTAGTAAGGTGGGGGGCACTGAAGCTTTCTTT. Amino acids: CASSKVGGTEAFF. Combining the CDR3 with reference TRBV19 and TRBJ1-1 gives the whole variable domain DGGITQSPKYLFRKEGQNVTLSCEQNLNHDAMYWYRQDPGQGLRLIYYSQIVNDFQKGDIAEGYSVSREKKESFPLTVTSAQKNPTAFYLCASSKVGGTEAFFGQGTRLTVV.

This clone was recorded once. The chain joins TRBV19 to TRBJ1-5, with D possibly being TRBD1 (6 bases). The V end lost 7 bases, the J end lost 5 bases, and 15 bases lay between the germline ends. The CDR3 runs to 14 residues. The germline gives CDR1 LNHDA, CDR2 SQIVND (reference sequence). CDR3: CASTRTGTHQPQHF. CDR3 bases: TGTGCCAGTACCAGAACAGGGACCCATCAGCCCCAGCATTTT.

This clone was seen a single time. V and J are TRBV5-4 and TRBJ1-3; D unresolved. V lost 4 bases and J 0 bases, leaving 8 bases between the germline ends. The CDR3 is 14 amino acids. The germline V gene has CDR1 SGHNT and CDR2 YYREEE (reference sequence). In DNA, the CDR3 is TGTGCCAGCAGCAGCACGCTCTCTGGAAACACCATATATTTT. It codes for CASSSTLSGNTIYF.

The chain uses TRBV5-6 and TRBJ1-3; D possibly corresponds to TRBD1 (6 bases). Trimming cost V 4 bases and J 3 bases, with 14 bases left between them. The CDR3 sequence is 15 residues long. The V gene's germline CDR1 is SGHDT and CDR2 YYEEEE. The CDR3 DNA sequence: TGTGCCAGCAGCACCGAAGGACAGAATGGAAACACCATATATTTT. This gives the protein CASSTEGQNGNTIYF.